This T cell receptor (beta chain) was captured by sequencing in a study of control samples from healthy donors and cancer patients. The repertoire was sequenced with immunoSEQ multiplex PCR; TCRdb's copy has only in-frame clones and lacks some. The sample lists tens of thousands of clones, roughly 94% seen once, with 20% to 30% in the top ten. The sample comprised blood. The receptor was isolated from a man between 60 and 70 years old in good health.

CDR3 in DNA: TGTGCCAGTAGTATTGAGCAGGGGGCCACTGAAGCTTTCTTT. Translation gives CASSIEQGATEAFF. The chain has TRBV19 and TRBJ1-1; 8 bases are a match to TRBD1. V gave up 3 bases and J gave up 4 bases; unmatched junction bases: 4. CDR1 is LNHDA and CDR2 is SQIVND in the germline V gene (reference sequence). The CDR3 has 14 amino acids.